These 26 T cell receptor beta chains originate from one sample sequenced in a study of T cells in Graves' hyperthyroidism and ophthalmopathy. The source material, RNA transcripts, was used to amplify TCR beta CDR3 regions. HTBI primers drove first-round RT-PCR of the TCR CDR3. TCRdb independently ran MiXCR on the multiplex PCR reads; one entry per CDR3 protein. The table shows over 500,000 distinct CDR3 sequences, with 15% to 20% occurring only once. Sequencing input: blood. All receptors derive from a young woman with Graves' ophthalmopathy.

The chain uses TRBV30 and TRBJ2-1; maybe TRBD1 (6 bases). Germline V lookup: CDR1 GTSNPN, CDR2 SVGIG (reference sequence). Trimming left V 0 bases short and J 2 bases short, with 14 bases between. The CDR3 consists of 16 residues. CDR3 coding DNA: TGTGCCTGGAGTGTACAGGACAGTCGAACCTACAATGAGCAGTTCTTC. The encoded protein is CAWSVQDSRTYNEQFF.

This clonotype was observed at least ten times. This chain connects TRBV7-8 to TRBJ2-5; D is unresolved. The germline CDR1 and CDR2 sequences are SGHVS and FQNEAQ. The CDR3 consists of 14 residues. V was trimmed by 1 base and J by 1 base, leaving 7 bases between them. Written as DNA, the CDR3 is TGTGCCAGCAGCTTAGGTGCAGCCCAAGAGACCCAGTACTTC. This translates into CASSLGAAQETQYF.

This clonotype was seen a handful of times. The chain carries TRBV7-8 and TRBJ1-1, with TRBD1 identical over 9 bases. From germline, CDR1 is SGHVS and CDR2 FQNEAQ. CDR3 length: 17 residues. J was trimmed by 3 bases and V by 5 bases; bases with no gene match: 13. CDR3 protein: CASSDHTSGTGYTEAFF. Here the CDR3 DNA reads TGTGCCAGCAGCGACCATACTTCCGGGACAGGGTACACTGAAGCTTTCTTT.

Note on this clonotype: A single base separates this from a much larger clone, so it may be a read error. The rearrangement links TRBV12-3 or TRBV12-4 to TRBJ1-5; D uncertain. This CDR3 region has 16 residues. V gave up 3 bases and J gave up 3 bases, with 15 bases separating them. The CDR3 DNA follows: TGTGCCAGCAGTTTTCATTCCCTTTTCGACAATCAGCCCCAGCATTTT. Residues: CASSFHSLFDNQPQHF.

This clonotype occurred many times. This sequence joins TRBV20-1 and TRBJ2-7; 11 bases agree with TRBD2. The CDR3 runs to 18 residues. V shed 6 bases and J 0 bases; nucleotides not matched to a gene: 16. The germline gives CDR1 DFQATT, CDR2 SNEGSKA (reference sequence). Here the CDR3 DNA reads TGCAGTGCGAGCCCCGGGACCGCGACTAGCGGGGCCTCCTACGAGCAGTACTTC. Protein product: CSASPGTATSGASYEQYF.

This clonotype was found a few times. CDR3 amino acids: CAISGGQARGYGYTF. CDR3 DNA sequence: TGTGCCATCAGTGGGGGACAGGCGAGGGGCTATGGCTACACCTTC. The V gene is TRBV10-3, the J gene TRBJ1-2; 8 bases are shared with TRBD1. Trimming cost V 4 bases and J 4 bases; bases outside gene matches: 8. The CDR3 sequence is 15 residues long. The germline gives CDR1 ENHRY, CDR2 SYGVKD.

About this clonotype: With a much larger clone just one base away, this may be a read error. The V call is TRBV28, the J call TRBJ2-1, with TRBD2 matching 9 bases. This CDR3 has 17 amino acids. CDR1 and CDR2 (germline): MDHEN, SYDVKM. The V and J ends lost 6 bases and 9 bases, in that order; junction bases with no gene match: 18. CDR3 loop: CASRHTGTSRRRPEQFF. CDR3 coding DNA: TGTGCCAGCAGACATACCGGGACTAGCAGACGCCGGCCTGAGCAGTTCTTC.

This clonotype appeared many times. This chain joins TRBV27 and TRBJ1-1, with TRBD1 as a possible D gene (5 bases). The CDR3 is 15 amino acids. Germline values: CDR1 MNHEY, CDR2 SMNVEV (reference sequence). V was trimmed by 8 bases and J by 1 base, leaving 17 bases between them. This chain's CDR3 is CASCSAGEGNTEAFF. The CDR3 DNA follows: TGTGCCAGCTGCTCCGCGGGGGAGGGGAACACTGAAGCTTTCTTT.

This clonotype was recorded many times. The V gene is TRBV20-1, the J gene TRBJ2-7; D is unclear. The V end was cut by 3 bases, the J end by 4 bases, with 10 bases between. Germline loops: CDR1 DFQATT, CDR2 SNEGSKA (reference sequence). The CDR3 loop spans 12 amino acids. CDR3 in DNA: TGCAGTGCTAGTGGCAGCCCTTACGAGCAGTACTTC. Encoded protein: CSASGSPYEQYF.

This clonotype came up many times. V usage is TRBV30 and J usage is TRBJ2-5, with no clear D. V dropped 4 bases and J dropped 5 bases, with 5 bases sitting between them. CDR1 GTSNPN and CDR2 SVGIG come from the germline V gene (reference sequence). The length of the CDR3 is 10 residues. As DNA, the CDR3 is TGTGCCTGGACGCGGGAGACCCAGTACTTC. Its protein is CAWTRETQYF.

A few counts support this clonotype. The chain is built from TRBV10-3 and TRBJ2-5; D is uncertain. The CDR3 consists of 14 residues. Germline CDR1 reads ENHRY; CDR2 reads SYGVKD. V was cut by 7 bases and J by 2 bases, with 14 bases left in between. DNA for the CDR3: TGTGCCATCAAGGTTGAAGATATTCAAGAGACCCAGTACTTC. Residues: CAIKVEDIQETQYF.

This clonotype was observed many times. The V and J genes are TRBV2 and TRBJ1-2; D gene ambiguous. The CDR3 sequence is 11 residues long. The germline V gene has CDR1 SNHLY and CDR2 FYNNEI. The V end was cut by 10 bases, the J end by 4 bases, with 10 bases between. In DNA form, the CDR3 reads TGTGCCACCAGATTCACCTATGGCTACACCTTC. It is translated as CATRFTYGYTF.

This clonotype appeared many times. One end of the junction is discordant with germline, which a read error may explain. The CDR3 loop reads CASSQGMNTEAFF. The CDR3, as DNA: TGCGCCAGCAGCCAGGGGATGAACACTGAAGCTTTCTTT. The gene calls are TRBV14 and TRBJ1-1, with a possible D match to TRBD1 (6 bases). Germline values: CDR1 SGHDN, CDR2 FVKESK. The CDR3 runs 13 residues.

The chain combines TRBV4-3 with TRBJ2-3; D uncertain. With 0 bases removed from V and 0 bases from J, the gap between germline ends came to 10 bases. Germline CDR1 LGHNA, CDR2 YSLEER. This CDR3 has 16 amino acids. In DNA, the CDR3 is TGCGCCAGCAGCCAAGAAACCATGCATAGCACAGATACGCAGTATTTT. Encoded protein: CASSQETMHSTDTQYF.

This clonotype was seen ten or more times. The chain combines TRBV6-2 or TRBV6-3 with TRBJ1-1; TRBD1 agrees at 7 bases. In germline, CDR1 is MNHEY, CDR2 SVGEGT. Losses at the gene ends were 2 bases for V and 3 bases for J; bases not matched to a gene: 15. The CDR3 contains 18 residues. This CDR3 reads CASSYLDREFVRDTEAFF. CDR3 coding DNA: TGTGCCAGCAGTTACCTCGACAGGGAGTTCGTTCGCGACACTGAAGCTTTCTTT.

In its sample, this clonotype was seen a few times. The chain is built from TRBV6-1 and TRBJ1-6; 10 bases are shared with TRBD1. The ends lost 10 bases at V and 6 bases at J; junction bases unmatched: 3. The V gene's germline CDR1 is MNHNS and CDR2 SASEGT. There are 13 residues in the CDR3. In DNA, the CDR3 is TGTGCCATCCGGGACAGGGGTAATTCACCCCTCCACTTT. It specifies CAIRDRGNSPLHF.

Worth noting for this clonotype: As the CDR3 is not closed by the conserved phenylalanine or tryptophan, this likely results from a read error. This chain joins TRBV29-1 and TRBJ1-2, with unresolved D. Trimming took 2 bases from V and 0 from J, leaving 10 bases between them. Germline V CDR1 and CDR2: SQVTM, ANQGSEA. The CDR3 loop spans 14 amino acids. The CDR3 sequence: CSVEFEAANYGYTL. The CDR3 DNA is TGCAGCGTTGAATTTGAGGCAGCTAACTATGGCTACACCCTC.

This clonotype was seen at least ten times. The chain uses TRBV27 and TRBJ1-1, with D perhaps TRBD1 (6 bases). The germline V gene has CDR1 MNHEY and CDR2 SMNVEV (reference sequence). V was pared by 6 bases and J by 4 bases, with 12 bases between. The CDR3 totals 13 residues. The CDR3 coding sequence is TGTGCCAGCAGGACAGGTTTTGGCACTGAAGCTTTCTTT. Translating gives CASRTGFGTEAFF.

This clonotype came up a few times. This CDR3 reads CASSSRVSGSGGTADTQYF. The CDR3 DNA reads TGTGCCAGCTCATCACGGGTTAGCGGGAGCGGTGGTACAGCAGATACGCAGTATTTT. V gene TRBV18 combines with J gene TRBJ2-3; 9 bases fit TRBD2. Germline V gives CDR1 KGHSH, CDR2 LQKENI. This CDR3 region has 19 residues. With 5 bases clipped from V and 4 bases from J, the junction kept 19 bases outside the gene matches.

The chain couples TRBV28 to TRBJ2-3; D might be TRBD1 (7 bases). The CDR3 covers 15 residues. Trimming shortened V by 7 bases and J by 4 bases, and 18 bases separated the two germline ends. CDR1 and CDR2 (germline): MDHEN, SYDVKM. The CDR3: CASNPGGGTADTQYF. CDR3 nucleotides: TGTGCCAGCAATCCCGGAGGGGGCACGGCAGATACGCAGTATTTT.

The gene calls are TRBV19 and TRBJ2-4; 7 nucleotides line up with TRBD1. V trimming: 7 bases; J trimming: 2 bases; junction bases outside the gene matches: 2. Germline loops: CDR1 LNHDA, CDR2 SQIVND (reference sequence). This CDR3 is built from 13 residues. As DNA, the CDR3 is TGTGCCAGTAAACAGGGGTCCAAAAACATTCAGTACTTC. Its translation is CASKQGSKNIQYF.

The chain uses TRBV5-1 and TRBJ1-5, with 8 nucleotides matching TRBD1. This CDR3 is built from 14 residues. The germline CDR1 and CDR2 sequences are SGHRS and YFSETQ. V lost 4 bases, J lost 6 bases, and 6 bases stayed unmatched. CDR3: CASSPRTGSQPQHF. The CDR3 coding sequence is TGCGCCAGCAGCCCGCGGACAGGGTCTCAGCCCCAGCATTTT.

This clonotype was seen repeatedly, ten times or more. V gene TRBV6-5 combines with J gene TRBJ1-1, with 8 bases fitting TRBD1. V shed 0 bases, J shed 4 bases, and the junction held 1 base outside the gene matches. The CDR3 loop spans 14 amino acids. CDR1 MNHEY and CDR2 SVGAGI come from the germline V gene. The CDR3 reads CASSYSRGLTEAFF. DNA for the CDR3: TGTGCCAGCAGTTACTCCAGGGGGCTCACTGAAGCTTTCTTT.

This clonotype was seen repeatedly, ten times or more. The chain uses TRBV7-2 and TRBJ2-7, with TRBD1 identical over 9 bases. The CDR3 has 18 amino acids. Germline V gene data show CDR1 as SGHTA and CDR2 as FQGNSA. J was trimmed by 1 base and V by 2 bases; bases with no gene match: 12. The chain's CDR3 is CASSLTLRDRAISYEQYF. The CDR3 DNA reads TGTGCCAGCAGCTTAACCCTTCGGGACAGGGCCATTTCCTACGAGCAGTACTTC.

CDR3 amino acids: CASSPRGWYEQYF. The CDR3 coding sequence is TGTGCCAGCAGCCCCAGGGGATGGTACGAGCAGTACTTC. This chain links TRBV14 with TRBJ2-7; TRBD1 might be the D (6 bases). V shed 4 bases and J shed 4 bases, with 11 bases lying between them. Germline V gene lookup returns CDR1 SGHDN and CDR2 FVKESK. CDR3 length: 13 residues.

This clonotype appeared many times. The chain combines TRBV29-1 with TRBJ2-5; D is possibly TRBD2 (6 bases). The CDR3 is 12 amino acids. CDR1 and CDR2 from the germline V gene are SQVTM and ANQGSEA. Trimming took off 5 bases at V and 4 bases at J, with 11 bases between the two ends. CDR3 loop: CSVWRGGETQYF. For the CDR3, the DNA is TGCAGCGTTTGGAGGGGAGGAGAGACCCAGTACTTC.